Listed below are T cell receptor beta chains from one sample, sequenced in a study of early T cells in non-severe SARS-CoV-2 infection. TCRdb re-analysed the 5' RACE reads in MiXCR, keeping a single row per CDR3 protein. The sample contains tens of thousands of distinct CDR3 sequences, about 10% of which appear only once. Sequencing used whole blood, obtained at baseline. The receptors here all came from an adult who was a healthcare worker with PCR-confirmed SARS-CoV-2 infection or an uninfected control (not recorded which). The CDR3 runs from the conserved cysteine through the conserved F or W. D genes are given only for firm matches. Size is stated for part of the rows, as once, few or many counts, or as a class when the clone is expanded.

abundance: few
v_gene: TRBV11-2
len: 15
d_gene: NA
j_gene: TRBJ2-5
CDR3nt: TGTGCCAGCACGAGCAGGGGACACCGGGGGGAGACCCAGTACTTC
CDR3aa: CASTSRGHRGETQYF

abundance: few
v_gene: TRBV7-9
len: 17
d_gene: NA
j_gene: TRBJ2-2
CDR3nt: TGTGCCAGCAGCTTGGGAACGGGGGCCCTATACACCGGGGAGCTGTTTTTT
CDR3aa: CASSLGTGALYTGELFF

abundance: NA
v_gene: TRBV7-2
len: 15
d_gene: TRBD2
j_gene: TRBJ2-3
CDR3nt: TGTGCCAGCAGTGAACTAGCGGGGGGAGCGGATACGCAGTATTTT
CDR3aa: CASSELAGGADTQYF

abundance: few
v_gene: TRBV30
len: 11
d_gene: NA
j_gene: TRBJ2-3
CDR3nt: TGTGCCTGGACAACCTCAGATACGCAGTATTTT
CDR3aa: CAWTTSDTQYF

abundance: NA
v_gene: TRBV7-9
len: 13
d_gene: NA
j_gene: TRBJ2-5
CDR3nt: TGTGCCAGCGCTGAAGGTTTGGGAGAGACCCAGTACTTC
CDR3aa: CASAEGLGETQYF

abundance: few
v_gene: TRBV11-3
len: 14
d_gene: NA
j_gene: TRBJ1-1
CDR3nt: TGTGCCAGCAGCTTTCGGGGAGGAAACACTGAAGCTTTCTTT
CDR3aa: CASSFRGGNTEAFF

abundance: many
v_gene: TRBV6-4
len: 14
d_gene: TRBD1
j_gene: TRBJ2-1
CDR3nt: TGTGCCAGCAGCTCGGGACAGCCAAACAATGAGCAGTTCTTC
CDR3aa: CASSSGQPNNEQFF

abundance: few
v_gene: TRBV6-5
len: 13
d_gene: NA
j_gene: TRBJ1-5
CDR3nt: TGTGCCACTAGAGGGATGGGCAATCAGCCCCAGCATTTT
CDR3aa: CATRGMGNQPQHF

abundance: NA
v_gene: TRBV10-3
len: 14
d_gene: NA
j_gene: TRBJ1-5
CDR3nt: TGTGCCATCAGTGAAAGAAGTAGCAATCAGCCCCAGCATTTT
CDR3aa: CAISERSSNQPQHF

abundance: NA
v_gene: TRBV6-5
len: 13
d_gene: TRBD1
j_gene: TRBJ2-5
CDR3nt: TGTGCCAGCAGGGGACAGGGTAGGGAGACCCAGTACTTC
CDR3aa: CASRGQGRETQYF

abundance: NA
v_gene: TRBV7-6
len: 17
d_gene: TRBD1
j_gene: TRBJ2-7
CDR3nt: TGTGCCAGCAGCTTAGGTGTAGGACAGGGGAGCACCTACGAGCAGTACTTC
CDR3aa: CASSLGVGQGSTYEQYF

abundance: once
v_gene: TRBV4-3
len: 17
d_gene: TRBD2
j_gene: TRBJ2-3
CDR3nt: TGCGCCAGCAGCCAAGAGGATCGGCGGCGGGGGGGCTTTACGCAGTATTTT
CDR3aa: CASSQEDRRRGGFTQYF

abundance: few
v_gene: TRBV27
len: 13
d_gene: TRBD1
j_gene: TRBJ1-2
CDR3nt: TGTGCCAGCAGTTTGAACAGGGGAATAGGCTACACCTTC
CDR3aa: CASSLNRGIGYTF

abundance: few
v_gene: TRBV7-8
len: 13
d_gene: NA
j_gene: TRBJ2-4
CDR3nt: TGTGCCAGCAGCTTAGAACACCGGAACATTCAGTACTTC
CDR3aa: CASSLEHRNIQYF

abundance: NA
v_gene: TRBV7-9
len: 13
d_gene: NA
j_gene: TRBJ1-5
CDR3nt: TGTGCCAGCAGAAGCGGGGACAATCAGCCCCAGCATTTT
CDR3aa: CASRSGDNQPQHF

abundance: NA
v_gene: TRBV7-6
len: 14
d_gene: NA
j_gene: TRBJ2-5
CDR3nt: TGTGCCAGCAGCCCTACTCCGAGGAGAGAGACCCAGTACTTC
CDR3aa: CASSPTPRRETQYF

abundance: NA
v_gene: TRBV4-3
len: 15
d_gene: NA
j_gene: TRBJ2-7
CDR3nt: TGCGCCAGCAGCCAGAATACAGGGAATGGCCACGAGCAGTACTTC
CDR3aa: CASSQNTGNGHEQYF

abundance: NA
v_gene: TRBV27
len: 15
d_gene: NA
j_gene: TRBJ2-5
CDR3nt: TGTGCCAGCAGGCAATCCGGGACACCCCAAGAGACCCAGTACTTC
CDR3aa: CASRQSGTPQETQYF

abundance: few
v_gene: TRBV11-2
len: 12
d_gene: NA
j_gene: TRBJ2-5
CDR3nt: TGTGCCAGCAGCCAGTCACAAGAGACCCAGTACTTC
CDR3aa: CASSQSQETQYF

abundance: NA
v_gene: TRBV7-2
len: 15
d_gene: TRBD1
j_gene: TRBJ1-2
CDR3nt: TGTGCCACCCCGGTCGGCCCCACCCAGGGGGATGGCTACACCTTC
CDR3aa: CATPVGPTQGDGYTF

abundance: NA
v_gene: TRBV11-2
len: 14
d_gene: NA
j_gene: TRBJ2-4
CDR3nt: TGTGCCAGCAGCAGTGCGAATACCAAAAACATTCAGTACTTC
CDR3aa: CASSSANTKNIQYF

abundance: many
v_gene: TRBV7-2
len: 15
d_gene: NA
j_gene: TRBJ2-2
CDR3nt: TGTGCCAGCAGCTTAAGGCAGGGGGGGACCGGGGAGCTGTTTTTT
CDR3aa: CASSLRQGGTGELFF

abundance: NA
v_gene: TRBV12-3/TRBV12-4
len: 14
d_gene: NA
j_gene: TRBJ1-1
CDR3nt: TGTGCCACCTCGTATAGGTCGTATCACACTGAAGCTTTCTTT
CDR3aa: CATSYRSYHTEAFF

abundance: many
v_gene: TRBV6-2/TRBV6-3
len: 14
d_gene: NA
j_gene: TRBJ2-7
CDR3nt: TGTGCCAGCAGTTACGCCACAGGGAGCTTCGAGCAGTACTTC
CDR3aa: CASSYATGSFEQYF

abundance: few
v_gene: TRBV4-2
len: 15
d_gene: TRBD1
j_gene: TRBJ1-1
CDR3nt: TGTGCCAGCAGCCAAGATGCGGACAGGGACACTGAAGCTTTCTTT
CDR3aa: CASSQDADRDTEAFF

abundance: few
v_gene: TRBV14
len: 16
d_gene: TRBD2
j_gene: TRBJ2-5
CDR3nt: TGTGCCAGCAGCCACCACCTGACTAGCGGGCAAGAGACCCAGTACTTC
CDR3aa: CASSHHLTSGQETQYF

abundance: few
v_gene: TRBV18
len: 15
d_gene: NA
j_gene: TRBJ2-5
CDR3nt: TGTGCCAGCTCACCCATGACGGGGCGGCCGGAGACCCAGTACTTC
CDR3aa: CASSPMTGRPETQYF

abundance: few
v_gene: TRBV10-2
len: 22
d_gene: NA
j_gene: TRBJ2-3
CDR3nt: TGCGCCAGCAGTACCATGGTTCGGATAGCCCCGGCTGACTCTCGATACACAGATACGCAGTATTTT
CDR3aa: CASSTMVRIAPADSRYTDTQYF

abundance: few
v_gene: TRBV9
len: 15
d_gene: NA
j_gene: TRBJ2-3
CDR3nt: TGTGCCAGCAGCGAAAGGCGAGCTGGGGCAGATACGCAGTATTTT
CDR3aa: CASSERRAGADTQYF

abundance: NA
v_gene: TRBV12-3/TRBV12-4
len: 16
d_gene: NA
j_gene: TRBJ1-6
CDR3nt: TGTGCCAGCAGTCCTAGGTTGGGGAGCTATAATTCACCCCTCCACTTT
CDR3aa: CASSPRLGSYNSPLHF

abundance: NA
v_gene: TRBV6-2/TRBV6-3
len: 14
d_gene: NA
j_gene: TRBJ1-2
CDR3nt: TGTGCCAGCAGTCCCGGGACGGCGATCTATGGCTACACCTTC
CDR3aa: CASSPGTAIYGYTF

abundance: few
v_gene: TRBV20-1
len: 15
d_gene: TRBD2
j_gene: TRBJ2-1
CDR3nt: TGCAGTGCTGGCAGAACGGGGGGCTCCTACAATGAGCAGTTCTTC
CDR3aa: CSAGRTGGSYNEQFF

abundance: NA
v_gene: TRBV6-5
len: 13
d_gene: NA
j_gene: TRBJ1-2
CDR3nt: TGTGCCAGCAGGCAACAGGGTTGGGATGGCTACACCTTC
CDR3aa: CASRQQGWDGYTF

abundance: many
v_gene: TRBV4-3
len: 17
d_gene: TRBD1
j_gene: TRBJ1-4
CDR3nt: TGCGCCAGCAGCCCAAGGGGAGGGGGCCGGGAAAATGAAAAACTGTTTTTT
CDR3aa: CASSPRGGGRENEKLFF

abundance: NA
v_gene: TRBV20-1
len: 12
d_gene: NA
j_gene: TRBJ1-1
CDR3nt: TGCAGTGCTAGTCCTGATAACACTGAAGCTTTCTTT
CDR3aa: CSASPDNTEAFF

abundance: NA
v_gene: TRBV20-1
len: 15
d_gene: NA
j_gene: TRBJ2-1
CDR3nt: TGCAGTGCTAAACCCAGACAGGCCCACTACAATGAGCAGTTCTTC
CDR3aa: CSAKPRQAHYNEQFF

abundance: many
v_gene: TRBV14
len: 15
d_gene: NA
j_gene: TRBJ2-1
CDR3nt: TGTGCCAGCAGCCCATTAGCCGGACGAACTGGTGAGCAGTTCTTC
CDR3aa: CASSPLAGRTGEQFF

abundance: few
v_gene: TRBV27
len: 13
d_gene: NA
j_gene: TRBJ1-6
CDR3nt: TGTGCCAGCAGTTTTAACTATAATTCACCCCTCCACTTT
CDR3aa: CASSFNYNSPLHF

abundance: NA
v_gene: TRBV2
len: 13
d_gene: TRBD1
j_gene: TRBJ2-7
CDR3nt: TGTGCCAGCAGCTGGGACAGGGGTGACGAGCAGTACTTC
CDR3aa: CASSWDRGDEQYF

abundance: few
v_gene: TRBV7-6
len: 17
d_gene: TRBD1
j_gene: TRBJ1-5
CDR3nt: TGTGCCAGCAGCCCCTCCCGGGCCAGGGGGTTGAATCAGCCCCAGCATTTT
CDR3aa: CASSPSRARGLNQPQHF

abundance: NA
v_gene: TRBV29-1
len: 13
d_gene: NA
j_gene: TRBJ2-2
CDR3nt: TGCAGCGTTGTCCGGGCCGCGGGCGGGGAGCTGTTTTTT
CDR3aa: CSVVRAAGGELFF

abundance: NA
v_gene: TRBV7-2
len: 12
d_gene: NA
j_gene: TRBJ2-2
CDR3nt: TGTGCCAGCAGGGGGGGCACCGGGGAGCTGTTTTTT
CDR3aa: CASRGGTGELFF

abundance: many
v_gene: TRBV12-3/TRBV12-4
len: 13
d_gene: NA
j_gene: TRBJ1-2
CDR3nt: TGTGCCAGCAGCCCGGTGCGGGGGAGAGGCTACACCTTC
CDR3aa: CASSPVRGRGYTF

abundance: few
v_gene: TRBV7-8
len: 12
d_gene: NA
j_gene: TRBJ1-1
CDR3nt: TGTGCCAGCAGCTTAACGTCAGCCGAAGCTTTCTTT
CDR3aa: CASSLTSAEAFF

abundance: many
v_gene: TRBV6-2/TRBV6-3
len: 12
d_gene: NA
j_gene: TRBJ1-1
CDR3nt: TGTGCCAGCAGTTACTACGGAGTTGGGGCTTTCTTT
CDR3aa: CASSYYGVGAFF

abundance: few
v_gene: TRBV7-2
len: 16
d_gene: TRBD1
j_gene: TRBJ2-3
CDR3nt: TGTGCCAGCAGCTTAAACTGGGACAGGGGCCCAGATACGCAGTTTTTT
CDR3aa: CASSLNWDRGPDTQFF

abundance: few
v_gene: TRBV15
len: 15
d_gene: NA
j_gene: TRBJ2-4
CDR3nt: TGTGCCACCAGCAGTAGCAGGGGCTTCGAAAACATTCAGTACTTC
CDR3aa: CATSSSRGFENIQYF

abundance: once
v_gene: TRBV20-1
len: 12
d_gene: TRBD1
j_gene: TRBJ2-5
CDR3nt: TGCAGCTCCGGGACAGACCGTGAGACCCAGTACTTC
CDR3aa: CSSGTDRETQYF

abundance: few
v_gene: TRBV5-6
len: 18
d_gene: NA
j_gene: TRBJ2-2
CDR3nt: TGTGCCAGCAGCTTGGTGTCGGGACGCCAGGGAGAAACCGGGGAGCTGTTTTTT
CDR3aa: CASSLVSGRQGETGELFF

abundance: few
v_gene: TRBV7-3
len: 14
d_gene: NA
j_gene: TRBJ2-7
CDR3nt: TGTGCCAGCAGCTTATATTCGACCAGCAGGGAGCAGTACTTC
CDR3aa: CASSLYSTSREQYF